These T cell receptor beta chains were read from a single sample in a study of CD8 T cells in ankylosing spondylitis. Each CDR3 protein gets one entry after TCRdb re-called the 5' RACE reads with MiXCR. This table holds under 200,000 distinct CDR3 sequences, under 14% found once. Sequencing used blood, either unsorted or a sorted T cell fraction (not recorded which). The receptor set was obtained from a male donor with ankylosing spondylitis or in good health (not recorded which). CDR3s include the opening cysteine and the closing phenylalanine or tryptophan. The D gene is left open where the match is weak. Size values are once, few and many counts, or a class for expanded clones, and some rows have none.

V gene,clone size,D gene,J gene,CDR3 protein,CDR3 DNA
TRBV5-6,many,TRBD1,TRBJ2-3,CASSLYRGPSTDTQYF,TGTGCCAGCAGCTTGTATAGGGGGCCCTCCACAGATACGCAGTATTTT
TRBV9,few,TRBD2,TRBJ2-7,CASSVGPGGPLEQYF,TGTGCCAGCAGCGTAGGACCGGGGGGGCCACTCGAGCAGTACTTC
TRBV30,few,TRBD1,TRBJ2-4,CAWSRDRGFIAKNIQYF,TGTGCCTGGAGCCGGGACAGAGGATTTATAGCCAAAAACATTCAGTACTTC
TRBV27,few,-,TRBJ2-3,CASSLRLLGTDTQYF,TGTGCCAGCAGTTTACGCCTCCTAGGCACAGATACGCAGTATTTT
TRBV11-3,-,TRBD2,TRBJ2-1,CASSLGLTSVNEQFF,TGTGCCAGCAGCTTGGGGTTGACTAGCGTCAATGAGCAGTTCTTC
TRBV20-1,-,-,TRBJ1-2,CSAIGARGGGAQRYTF,TGCAGTGCTATAGGAGCACGCGGAGGGGGGGCGCAGCGCTACACCTTC
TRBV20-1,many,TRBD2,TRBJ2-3,CSVGTSGKVDTQYF,TGCAGTGTCGGGACTAGCGGGAAAGTAGATACGCAGTATTTT
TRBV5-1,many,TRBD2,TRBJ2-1,CASSWGSGRSSYNEQFF,TGCGCCAGCAGCTGGGGTAGCGGGAGGAGCTCCTACAATGAGCAGTTCTTC
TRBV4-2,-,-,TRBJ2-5,CASSQGGLDQETQYF,TGTGCCAGCAGCCAAGGGGGTCTCGACCAAGAGACCCAGTACTTC
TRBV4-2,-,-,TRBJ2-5,CASSPGLRWTQYF,TGTGCCAGCAGCCCCGGGCTCCGGTGGACCCAGTACTTC
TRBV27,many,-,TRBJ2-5,CASSLSGVGVETQYF,TGTGCCAGCAGTTTATCAGGGGTCGGGGTGGAGACCCAGTACTTC
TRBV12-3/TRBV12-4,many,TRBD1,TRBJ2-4,CASRAGTDPNIQYF,TGTGCCAGCAGGGCCGGGACAGACCCAAACATTCAGTACTTC
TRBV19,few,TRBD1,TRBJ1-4,CASSIGTVNEKLFF,TGTGCCAGTAGTATCGGGACAGTTAATGAAAAACTGTTTTTT
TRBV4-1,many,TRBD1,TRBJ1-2,CASSPPGQSNYGYTF,TGCGCCAGCAGCCCGCCGGGACAGTCGAACTATGGCTACACCTTC
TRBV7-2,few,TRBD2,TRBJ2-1,CASSFLGTSGSDEQFF,TGTGCCAGCAGCTTTCTCGGGACTAGCGGGAGTGATGAGCAGTTCTTC
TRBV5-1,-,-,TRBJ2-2,CASTSQVRTGELFF,TGCGCCAGCACCTCACAGGTTCGGACCGGGGAGCTGTTTTTT
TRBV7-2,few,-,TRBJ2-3,CASSFEGTTQYF,TGTGCCAGCAGCTTTGAGGGGACGACGCAGTATTTT
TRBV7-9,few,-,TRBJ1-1,CASSLEGVFQNTEAFF,TGTGCCAGCAGCTTGGAGGGGGTTTTTCAGAACACTGAAGCTTTCTTT